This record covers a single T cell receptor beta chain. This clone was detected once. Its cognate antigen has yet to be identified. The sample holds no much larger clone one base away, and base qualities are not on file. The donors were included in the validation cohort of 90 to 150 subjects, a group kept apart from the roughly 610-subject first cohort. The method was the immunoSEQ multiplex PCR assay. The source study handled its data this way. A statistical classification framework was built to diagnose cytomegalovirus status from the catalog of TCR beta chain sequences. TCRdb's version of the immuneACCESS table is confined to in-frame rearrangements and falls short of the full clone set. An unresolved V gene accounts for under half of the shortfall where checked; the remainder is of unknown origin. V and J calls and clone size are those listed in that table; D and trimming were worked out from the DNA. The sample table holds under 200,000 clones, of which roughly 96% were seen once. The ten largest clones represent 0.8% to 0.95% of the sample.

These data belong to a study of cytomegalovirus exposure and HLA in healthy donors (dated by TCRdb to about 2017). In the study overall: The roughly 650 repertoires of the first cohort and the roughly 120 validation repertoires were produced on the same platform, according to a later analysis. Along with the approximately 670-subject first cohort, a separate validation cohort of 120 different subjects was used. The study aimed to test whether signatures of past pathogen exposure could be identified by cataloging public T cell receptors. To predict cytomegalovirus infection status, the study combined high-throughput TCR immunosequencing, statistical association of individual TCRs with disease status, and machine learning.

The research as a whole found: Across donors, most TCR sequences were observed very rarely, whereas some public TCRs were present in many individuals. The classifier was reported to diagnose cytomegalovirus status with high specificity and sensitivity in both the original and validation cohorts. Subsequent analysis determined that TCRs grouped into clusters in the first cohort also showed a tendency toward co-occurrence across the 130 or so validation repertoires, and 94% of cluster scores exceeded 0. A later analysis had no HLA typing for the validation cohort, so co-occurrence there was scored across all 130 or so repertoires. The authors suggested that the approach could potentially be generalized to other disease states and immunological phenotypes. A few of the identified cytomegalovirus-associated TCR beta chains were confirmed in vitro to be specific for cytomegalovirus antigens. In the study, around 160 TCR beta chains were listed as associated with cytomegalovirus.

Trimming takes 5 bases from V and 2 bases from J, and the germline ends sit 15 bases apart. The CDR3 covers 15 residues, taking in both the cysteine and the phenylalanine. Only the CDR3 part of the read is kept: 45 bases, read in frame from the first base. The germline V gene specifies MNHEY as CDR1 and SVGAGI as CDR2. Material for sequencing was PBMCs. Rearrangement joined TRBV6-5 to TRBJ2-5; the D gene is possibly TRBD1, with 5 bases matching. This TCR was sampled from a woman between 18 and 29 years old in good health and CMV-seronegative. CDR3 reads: CASSKQLTGQETQYF. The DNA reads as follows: TGTGCCAGCAGTAAACAATTAACAGGACAAGAGACCCAGTACTTC.